This TCR beta chain was captured by sequencing in a study of post-analysis software for immune sequencing data. Overall study results and limits: In patients, TRBV5-6, TRBV5-1 and TRBV20-1 belonged to roughly five TRBV segments found more frequently than in controls.

V gave up 8 bases and J gave up 11 bases, with 16 bases separating them. The CDR3 has 13 residues. On this clonotype: Antigen specificity is unknown.

Each TCR beta cDNA library carried unique molecular identifiers. TCRdb reprocessed the PCR reads via MiXCR and lists one record per CDR3 protein. The profile shows under 650,000 distinct CDR3 sequences, around 44% of them singletons. The receptor was derived from a girl aged 10 to 17 with multiple sclerosis. Material for sequencing was blood. The chain employs TRBV12-3 or TRBV12-4 and TRBJ1-6; unclear D gene. The DNA for the CDR3 is TGTGCCAGCGGCGATATGATGAATCCACCCCTCCACTTT. Translating gives CASGDMMNPPLHF.